This T cell receptor beta chain was documented in a study of OX40 agonist ivuxolimab in advanced cancers. Background on the study: It was ivuxolimab, an agonistic anti-OX40 (CD134) antibody, that patients were treated with.

Clones were sequenced by immunoSEQ multiplex PCR, and TCRdb holds only the in-frame ones, with some missing. The sample yields roughly 71,000 clones, 75% to 85% seen once. The CDR3 sequence is 16 residues long. Germline CDR1 is SGHVS and CDR2 is FNYEAQ. Trimming left V 2 bases short and J 4 bases short, with 15 bases between. The chain links TRBV7-6 to TRBJ1-3; D not resolved. Specimen: CD4+ or CD8+ T cells sorted from blood, collected in a trial of the OX40 agonist ivuxolimab. This receptor was taken from an adult with an advanced solid tumor such as melanoma, head and neck, liver or kidney cancer. The CDR3 region is CASSLRAAQGGNTIYF. The CDR3 DNA reads TGTGCCAGCAGCTTAAGGGCGGCCCAAGGAGGAAACACCATATATTTT.